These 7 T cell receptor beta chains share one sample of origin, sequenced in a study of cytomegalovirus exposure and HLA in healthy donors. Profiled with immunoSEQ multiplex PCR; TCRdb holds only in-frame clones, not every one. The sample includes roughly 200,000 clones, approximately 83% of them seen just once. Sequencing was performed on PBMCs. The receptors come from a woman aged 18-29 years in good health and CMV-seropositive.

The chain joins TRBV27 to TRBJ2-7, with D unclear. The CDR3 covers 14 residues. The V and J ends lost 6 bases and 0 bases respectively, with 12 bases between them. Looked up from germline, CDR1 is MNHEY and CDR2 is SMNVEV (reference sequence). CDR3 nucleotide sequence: TGTGCCAGCAGCATACGCTCCAGCTCCTACGAGCAGTACTTC. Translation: CASSIRSSSYEQYF.

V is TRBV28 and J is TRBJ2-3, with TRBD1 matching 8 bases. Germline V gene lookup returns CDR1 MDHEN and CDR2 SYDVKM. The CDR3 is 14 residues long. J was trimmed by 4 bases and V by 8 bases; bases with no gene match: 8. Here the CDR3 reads CASGTGEGPDTQYF. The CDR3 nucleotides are TGTGCCAGCGGGACAGGAGAGGGGCCAGATACGCAGTATTTT. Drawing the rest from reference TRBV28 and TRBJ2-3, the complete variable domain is DVKVTQSSRYLVKRTGEKVFLECVQDMDHENMFWYRQDPGLGLRLIYFSYDVKMKEKGDIPEGYSVSREKKERFSLILESASTNQTSMYLCASGTGEGPDTQYFGPGTRLTVL.

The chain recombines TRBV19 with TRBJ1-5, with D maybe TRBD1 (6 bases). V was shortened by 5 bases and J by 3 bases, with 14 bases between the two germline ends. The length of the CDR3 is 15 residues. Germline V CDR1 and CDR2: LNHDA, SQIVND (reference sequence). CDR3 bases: TGTGCCAGTAGTGCGCCACAGGGCTTCAATCAGCCCCAGCATTTT. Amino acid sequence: CASSAPQGFNQPQHF.

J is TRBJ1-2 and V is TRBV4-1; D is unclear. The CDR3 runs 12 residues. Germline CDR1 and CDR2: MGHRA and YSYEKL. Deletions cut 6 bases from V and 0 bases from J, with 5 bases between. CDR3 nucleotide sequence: TGCGCCAGCAGGCAGGCTAACTATGGCTACACCTTC. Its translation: CASRQANYGYTF.

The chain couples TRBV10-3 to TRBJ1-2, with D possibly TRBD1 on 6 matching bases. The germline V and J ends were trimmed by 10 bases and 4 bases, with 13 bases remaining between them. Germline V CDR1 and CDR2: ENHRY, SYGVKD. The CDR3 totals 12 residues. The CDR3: CATQTGGYGYTF. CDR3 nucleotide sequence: TGTGCCACCCAGACAGGCGGCTATGGCTACACCTTC.

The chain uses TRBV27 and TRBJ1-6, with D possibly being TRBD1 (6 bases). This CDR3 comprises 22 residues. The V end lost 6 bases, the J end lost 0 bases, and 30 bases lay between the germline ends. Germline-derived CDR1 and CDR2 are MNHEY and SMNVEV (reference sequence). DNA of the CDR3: TGTGCCAGCAGACCCTTTTTAGAGGGGGACACCAAAGGAGGCTCCTATAATTCACCCCTCCACTTT. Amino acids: CASRPFLEGDTKGGSYNSPLHF.

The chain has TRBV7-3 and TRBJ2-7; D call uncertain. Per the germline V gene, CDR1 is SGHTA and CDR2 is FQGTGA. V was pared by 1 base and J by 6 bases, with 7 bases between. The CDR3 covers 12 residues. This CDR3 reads CASSLNPGEQYF. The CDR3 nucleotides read TGTGCCAGCAGCTTAAACCCGGGCGAGCAGTACTTC.